These T cell receptor beta chains were read from a single sample in a study of CD8+ T cells in alopecia areata. The repertoire was sequenced with immunoSEQ multiplex PCR; TCRdb's copy has only in-frame clones and lacks some. The sample has about 150,000 clones; 50% to 65% are singletons. Source: CD8+ T cells sorted from blood, taken at week 0. The origin of the receptors is a human donor with alopecia areata. CDR3s include the opening cysteine and the closing phenylalanine or tryptophan. D genes are given only for firm matches. Only some rows state a clone size, as once, few, many or a class for expanded clones.

J gene: TRBJ2-7; D gene: .; V gene: TRBV6-6; clone size: .; CDR3 length: 12; CDR3 DNA: TGTGCCAGCAGTCCCTATACCTACGAGCAGTACTTC; CDR3 protein: CASSPYTYEQYF
J gene: TRBJ2-1; D gene: .; V gene: TRBV7-3; clone size: few; CDR3 length: 14; CDR3 DNA: TGTGCCAGCAGCTTACCAGGCTCCTACAATGAGCAGTTCTTC; CDR3 protein: CASSLPGSYNEQFF
J gene: TRBJ2-2; D gene: .; V gene: TRBV14; clone size: few; CDR3 length: 12; CDR3 DNA: TGTGCCAGCAGCCAGGGATTGGGGGAGCTGTTTTTT; CDR3 protein: CASSQGLGELFF
J gene: TRBJ1-1; D gene: .; V gene: TRBV4-1; clone size: few; CDR3 length: 16; CDR3 DNA: TGCGCCAGCAGCCAAGAAGGGCAGGGAAGTTTTTCTGAAGCTTTCTTT; CDR3 protein: CASSQEGQGSFSEAFF
J gene: TRBJ2-7; D gene: TRBD1; V gene: TRBV4-3; clone size: few; CDR3 length: 14; CDR3 DNA: TGCGCCAGCAGCGCGGGACAGGGGGACTACGAGCAGTACTTC; CDR3 protein: CASSAGQGDYEQYF
J gene: TRBJ2-2; D gene: TRBD1; V gene: TRBV7-9; clone size: .; CDR3 length: 14; CDR3 DNA: TGTGCCAGCAGCTTAGCGACAGGGGGAGCGGAGCTGTTTTTT; CDR3 protein: CASSLATGGAELFF
J gene: TRBJ1-6; D gene: .; V gene: TRBV5-6; clone size: .; CDR3 length: 12; CDR3 DNA: TGTGCCAGCAGCTTGGGGAACTCACCCCTCCACTTT; CDR3 protein: CASSLGNSPLHF
J gene: TRBJ2-7; D gene: .; V gene: TRBV30; clone size: .; CDR3 length: 12; CDR3 DNA: TGTGCCTGGAGGAGGACAGCCTACGAGCAGTACTTC; CDR3 protein: CAWRRTAYEQYF
J gene: TRBJ1-5; D gene: .; V gene: TRBV4-1; clone size: .; CDR3 length: 13; CDR3 DNA: TGCGCCAGCAGGGGTCCGGGAAATCAGCCCCAGCATTTT; CDR3 protein: CASRGPGNQPQHF
J gene: TRBJ1-1; D gene: .; V gene: TRBV27; clone size: few; CDR3 length: 12; CDR3 DNA: TGTGCCAGCAAGACGGGGAACACTGAAGCTTTCTTT; CDR3 protein: CASKTGNTEAFF